The 23 T cell receptor beta chains reported below all come from one sample, sequenced in a study of T cells after yellow fever vaccination. TCRdb passed the 5' RACE reads through MiXCR, listing each CDR3 protein once. Of hundreds of thousands of distinct CDR3 sequences in the sample, about 12% were seen once. The input for sequencing was PBMCs, taken on the day of the yellow fever booster vaccination. Every receptor here comes from a man aged 25-45 years who received the YFV17D yellow fever vaccine.

The chain carries TRBV7-9 and TRBJ2-3, with TRBD2 identical over 9 bases. V lost 5 bases and J lost 4; bases outside the gene matches: 10. The CDR3 covers 16 residues. Germline V lookup: CDR1 SEHNR, CDR2 FQNEAQ (reference sequence). The CDR3 is CASSPQLAGDADTQYF. As DNA, the CDR3 is TGTGCCAGCAGCCCCCAATTAGCGGGAGACGCAGATACGCAGTATTTT.

A few counts support this clonotype. This chain connects TRBV2 to TRBJ2-5; D gene uncertain. This CDR3 has 12 residues. The V and J ends lost 4 bases and 4 bases respectively, with 7 bases between them. In germline, CDR1 is SNHLY, CDR2 FYNNEI. CDR3 sequence (DNA): TGTGCCAGCAGTGTGGAATTAGAGACCCAGTACTTC. Encoded protein: CASSVELETQYF.

The gene calls are TRBV3-1 and TRBJ2-7; TRBD2 agrees at 7 bases. Germline trimming cut 6 bases from V and 7 bases from J; bases unmatched to any gene: 6. This CDR3 region has 12 residues. Germline V CDR1 and CDR2: LGHDT, YNNKEL (reference sequence). CDR3 sequence reads: CASSASGNEQYF. For the CDR3, the DNA is TGTGCCAGCAGTGCTAGCGGAAATGAGCAGTACTTC.

This clonotype came up a few times. The chain couples TRBV7-9 to TRBJ1-2, with 9 positions matching TRBD1. Trimming at V came to 5 bases and at J to 6 bases, leaving 13 bases not matched to a gene. CDR1 is SEHNR, CDR2 FQNEAQ, per germline (reference sequence). There are 16 residues in the CDR3. The CDR3 here is CASSPNPGQGFDGYTF. CDR3 nucleotides: TGTGCCAGCAGCCCTAACCCGGGACAGGGCTTCGATGGCTACACCTTC.

In DNA, the CDR3 is TGTGCCAGCAGCCTTAGCGGGGGGTTCACAGATACGCAGTATTTT. Protein: CASSLSGGFTDTQYF. V and J are TRBV7-2 and TRBJ2-3, with TRBD2 matching over 10 bases. Germline CDR1 is SGHTA and CDR2 is FQGNSA. V shed 5 bases and J 2 bases; nucleotides not matched to a gene: 4. CDR3 length equals 15 residues.

This clonotype turned up a few times. The chain couples TRBV6-1 to TRBJ2-1; 9 bases agree with TRBD2. CDR1 is MNHNS, CDR2 SASEGT, per germline. V was pared by 4 bases and J by 7 bases, with 5 bases of the junction left unmatched. This CDR3 region has 14 residues. The CDR3 loop is CASSGGRVLNEQFF. CDR3 DNA: TGTGCCAGCAGTGGCGGGAGGGTGTTGAATGAGCAGTTCTTC.

This sequence joins TRBV2 and TRBJ2-3, with no clear D. Trimming took off 1 base at V and 11 bases at J, with 16 bases between the two ends. Germline V gene lookup returns CDR1 SNHLY and CDR2 FYNNEI. The CDR3 is 14 amino acids. CDR3 amino acids: CASSEDLPRTKQYF. In DNA, the CDR3 is TGTGCCAGCAGTGAAGACCTACCTAGGACCAAGCAGTATTTT.

A few counts support this clonotype. This rearrangement joins TRBV20-1 to TRBJ2-2, with D perhaps matching TRBD1 or TRBD2 (5 bases each). This CDR3 contains 16 residues. Germline CDR1 DFQATT, CDR2 SNEGSKA (reference sequence). The V end lost 1 base, the J end lost 0 bases, and 12 bases lay between the germline ends. The CDR3 nucleotides read TGCAGTGCTAGAGCCGGGGACGGGGCGAACACCGGGGAGCTGTTTTTT. Its translation: CSARAGDGANTGELFF.

In this sample, this clonotype turned up a few times. The chain carries TRBV29-1 and TRBJ2-3; D might be TRBD2 (7 bases). Germline V CDR1 and CDR2: SQVTM, ANQGSEA. V lost 1 base and J lost 0, with 14 bases in between. The CDR3 is 16 residues long. The CDR3 coding sequence is TGCAGCGTTGAAGGCGGGGGCCTTTCTAGCACAGATACGCAGTATTTT. This codes for CSVEGGGLSSTDTQYF.

Ten or more counts support this clonotype. The chain uses TRBV5-5 and TRBJ2-1, with TRBD2 identical over 10 bases. CDR3 length equals 17 residues. J was trimmed by 8 bases and V by 4 bases; bases with no gene match: 15. Per the germline V gene, CDR1 is SGHKS and CDR2 is YYEKEE (reference sequence). The CDR3: CASSTSPGLAGVYEQFF. The CDR3 DNA reads as TGTGCCAGCAGCACAAGCCCCGGGCTAGCGGGAGTCTATGAGCAGTTCTTC.

This clonotype was observed a handful of times. The J gene is TRBJ1-1, the V gene TRBV5-1; TRBD1 might be the D (6 bases). The V and J ends lost 3 bases and 6 bases respectively, with 12 bases between them. The CDR3 length is 13 residues. Germline loops: CDR1 SGHRS, CDR2 YFSETQ. The CDR3 nucleotides read TGCGCCAGCAGCTGGGAACAGGGAGCTGAAGCTTTCTTT. Translation: CASSWEQGAEAFF.

The V gene is TRBV5-1, the J gene TRBJ2-3; 10 bases match TRBD1. Germline loops: CDR1 SGHRS, CDR2 YFSETQ. This CDR3 is built from 16 residues. V trimming: 7 bases; J trimming: 4 bases; junction bases outside the gene matches: 12. As DNA, the CDR3 is TGCGCCAGCCGACAAGGGACAGGGGTAAGAGCAGATACGCAGTATTTT. This codes for CASRQGTGVRADTQYF.

This clonotype was detected only a few times. The rearrangement links TRBV12-3 or TRBV12-4 to TRBJ2-3, with unresolved D. This CDR3 has 13 amino acids. The ends were cut back, 5 bases at V and 8 bases at J, with 14 bases in the middle. DNA of the CDR3: TGTGCCAGCAGTCCCAGCCAGACCCGTACGCAGTATTTT. It encodes CASSPSQTRTQYF.

This clonotype was seen at least ten times. The chain is built from TRBV28 and TRBJ2-1, with D perhaps matching TRBD2 (5 bases). V gave up 5 bases and J gave up 10 bases, with 27 bases separating them. The CDR3 runs 17 residues. Germline V gives CDR1 MDHEN, CDR2 SYDVKM. Here the CDR3 reads CASSRLVLRAGQREQFF. As DNA, the CDR3 is TGTGCCAGCAGTCGCCTAGTCTTGCGGGCGGGCCAGAGGGAGCAGTTCTTC.

The chain recombines TRBV6-2 or TRBV6-3 with TRBJ2-3; TRBD2 is a possible D gene (6 bases). CDR1 MNHEY and CDR2 SVGEGT come from the germline V gene. The CDR3 sequence is 17 residues long. V was pared by 4 bases and J by 2 bases, with 19 bases between. The CDR3 region is CASSFLRETSHTDTQYF. The DNA of the CDR3 is TGTGCCAGCAGTTTTTTACGGGAGACCTCCCACACAGATACGCAGTATTTT.

This clonotype was counted between two and nine times. V and J are TRBV13 and TRBJ2-7, with D maybe TRBD2 (6 bases). The V gene's germline CDR1 is PRHDT and CDR2 FYEKMQ (reference sequence). The germline V and J ends were trimmed by 1 base and 4 bases, with 11 bases remaining between them. This CDR3 has 14 amino acids. In DNA form, the CDR3 reads TGTGCCAGCAGCTTAGCGGGAGCGGTTTACGAGCAGTACTTC. It translates to CASSLAGAVYEQYF.

The chain combines TRBV13 with TRBJ1-2; possibly TRBD1 for D (5 bases). V lost 4 bases to trimming and J lost 8 bases, with 23 bases between them. The CDR3 has 16 residues. Germline values: CDR1 PRHDT, CDR2 FYEKMQ (reference sequence). The CDR3 region has the DNA TGTGCCAGCAGCTGGGGCGGTAGCCCCGTGTCGCAAGGCTACACCTTC. Translated: CASSWGGSPVSQGYTF. Variable domain in full (rest from reference TRBV13 and TRBJ1-2): AAGVIQSPRHLIKEKRETATLKCYPIPRHDTVYWYQQGPGQDPQFLISFYEKMQSDKGSIPDRFSAQQFSDYHSELNMSSLELGDSALYFCASSWGGSPVSQGYTFGSGTRLTVV.

This clonotype was observed a few times. The rearrangement joins TRBV7-2 to TRBJ2-1, with D perhaps matching TRBD1 or TRBD2 (5 bases each). V lost 1 base and J lost 8, with 18 bases in between. The V gene's germline CDR1 is SGHTA and CDR2 FQGNSA. This CDR3 has 16 residues. In DNA form, the CDR3 reads TGTGCCAGCAGCTTAGTAAAATGGGACCCGAAGTATGAGCAGTTCTTC. Its protein is CASSLVKWDPKYEQFF.

Regarding this clonotype: The CDR3 ends on some other residue instead of the conserved phenylalanine or tryptophan, so this is likely a read error. The V call is TRBV7-2, the J call TRBJ2-3; 9 bases line up with TRBD1. Germline CDR1 reads SGHTA; CDR2 reads FQGNSA. Germline trimming cut 5 bases from V and 3 bases from J; bases unmatched to any gene: 6. The CDR3 totals 15 residues. Here the CDR3 reads CASSGDREVTDTQYL. In nucleotides, the CDR3 is TGTGCCAGCAGCGGGGACAGGGAAGTTACAGATACGCAGTATCTT.

This clonotype was observed a handful of times. This chain connects TRBV7-9 to TRBJ2-7, with 8 bases matching TRBD2. This CDR3 is 15 amino acids long. The V segment lost 2 bases and the J segment 2 bases; nucleotides outside the gene matches: 5. Looked up from germline, CDR1 is SEHNR and CDR2 is FQNEAQ (reference sequence). The CDR3 DNA is TGTGCCAGCAGCTTAAGTGGTAGCGGGGCCTACGAGCAGTACTTC. Translating it yields CASSLSGSGAYEQYF.

This clonotype showed up many times. The chain links TRBV7-9 to TRBJ2-3; tentative D call: TRBD2 (5 bases). The V end lost 5 bases, the J end lost 2 bases, and 8 bases lay between the germline ends. This CDR3 is built from 13 residues. Germline CDR1 reads SEHNR; CDR2 reads FQNEAQ (reference sequence). The CDR3, as DNA: TGTGCCAGCAGCCGAGGGTCCACAGATACGCAGTATTTT. Its protein is CASSRGSTDTQYF.

This rearrangement joins TRBV5-1 to TRBJ2-3; D gene unclear. The CDR3 extends over 16 amino acids. V was cut by 0 bases and J by 2 bases, with 13 bases left in between. Germline V lookup: CDR1 SGHRS, CDR2 YFSETQ. CDR3 bases: TGCGCCAGCAGCTTGGGGCGGCAAGCGAACACAGATACGCAGTATTTT. Translated: CASSLGRQANTDTQYF.

The J gene is TRBJ1-1, the V gene TRBV11-2, with a weak D call TRBD1 (5 bases). V lost 3 bases to trimming and J lost 6 bases, with 8 bases between them. From germline, CDR1 is SGHAT and CDR2 FQNNGV. This CDR3 has 12 residues. The CDR3 region has the DNA TGTGCCAGCAGCTTCGCGGGGGCTGAAGCTTTCTTT. Its translation is CASSFAGAEAFF.